This is a list of T cell receptor beta chains from one sample in a study of cytomegalovirus exposure and HLA in healthy donors. Profiled with immunoSEQ multiplex PCR; TCRdb holds only in-frame clones, not every one. Of roughly 150,000 clones listed, over 80% are singletons. The sequenced sample was PBMCs. All receptors derive from a woman younger than 30 in good health and CMV-seronegative. The CDR3 runs from the conserved cysteine through the conserved F or W. The D gene is left open where the match is weak. Clone size is given for some rows only: seen once, a few or many times, or a class if the clone is expanded.

V gene	J gene	clone size	D gene	CDR3 DNA	CDR3 protein
TRBV7-8	TRBJ2-7	NA	TRBD2	TGTGCCAGCAGCTTAGCACTAGCGGGGGCCGAGCAGTACTTC	CASSLALAGAEQYF
TRBV6-1	TRBJ1-6	NA	NA	TGTGCCAGCAGTTTGGAACGGGGATCACCCCTCCACTTT	CASSLERGSPLHF
TRBV4-2	TRBJ2-7	NA	TRBD2	TGTGCCAGCAGCCAGGCCTTAGCGGGGGAGTGGTACGAGCAGTACTTC	CASSQALAGEWYEQYF
TRBV10-3	TRBJ2-7	NA	NA	TGTGCCAGCACTAGTTCCCCCTACGAGCAGTACTTC	CASTSSPYEQYF
TRBV29-1	TRBJ1-5	NA	NA	TGCAGCGTTGGTTCAGGGACAAATCAGCCCCAGCATTTT	CSVGSGTNQPQHF
TRBV7-8	TRBJ1-5	NA	NA	TGTGCCAGCATCCCCGGTTATAGCAATCAGCCCCAGCATTTT	CASIPGYSNQPQHF
TRBV7-9	TRBJ2-7	few	TRBD1	TGTTCCAGCAGTTTCCCGGGACAGGGGTCCTACGAGCAGTACTTC	CSSSFPGQGSYEQYF
TRBV6-5	TRBJ2-7	NA	NA	TGTGCCAGCAGTGGTGAGACCAGGGTTCACGAGCAGTACTTC	CASSGETRVHEQYF
TRBV28	TRBJ1-5	NA	NA	TGTGCCAGCAGTTTATCGGGAGTGGAGAAAAATCAGCCCCAGCATTTT	CASSLSGVEKNQPQHF
TRBV18	TRBJ2-3	NA	TRBD2	TGTGCCAGCTCACCAAGGATCCAGGCTAGCGGATCCACAGATACGCAGTATTTT	CASSPRIQASGSTDTQYF
TRBV19	TRBJ2-4	NA	TRBD2	TGTGCCAGGGGTAGCGGGGCCAAAAACAGTCAGTACTTC	CARGSGAKNSQYF
TRBV5-4	TRBJ2-7	NA	TRBD2	TGTGCCAGCAGCCCTAGCGGGGGTGTGCACGAGCAGTACTTC	CASSPSGGVHEQYF
TRBV15	TRBJ1-2	NA	NA	TGTGCCACCAGCAGAGCTCTCTTTGGCTACACCTTC	CATSRALFGYTF
TRBV7-9	TRBJ2-7	NA	NA	TGTGCCAGCAGCTTTCAGTACGAGCAGTACTTC	CASSFQYEQYF
TRBV7-8	TRBJ2-3	NA	TRBD1	TGTGCCAGCAGCTTAGTTCCCGGGACAGGGGCACCCACAGATACGCAGTATTTT	CASSLVPGTGAPTDTQYF
TRBV11-2	TRBJ2-1	NA	NA	TGTGCCAGCAGTCAACACCCTTCACACGACAATGAGCAGTTCTTC	CASSQHPSHDNEQFF
TRBV6-1	TRBJ2-1	NA	NA	TGTGCCAGCAGTGAAGCCTATCGGGGCAATGAGCAGTTCTTC	CASSEAYRGNEQFF
TRBV19	TRBJ2-7	NA	NA	TGTGCCAGTAGTATACTACAGGGCTCCTACGAGCAGTACTTC	CASSILQGSYEQYF
TRBV4-1	TRBJ2-6	NA	NA	TGCGCCAGCAGCCAACCACGGGAGTCTGGGGCCAACGGCCTGACTTTC	CASSQPRESGANGLTF
TRBV2	TRBJ1-1	once	TRBD1	TGTGCCAGCAGGGGGGACAGAGGGGACACTGAAGCTTTCTTT	CASRGDRGDTEAFF
TRBV7-3	TRBJ2-2	NA	TRBD2	TGTGCCAGCAGCTTCAACCCTAGCGGGCCCGCCACCGGGGAGCTGTTTTTT	CASSFNPSGPATGELFF
TRBV5-1	TRBJ2-7	few	TRBD1	TGCGCCAGCAGCTTAGGACAGGGGTTATACGAGCAGTACTTC	CASSLGQGLYEQYF
TRBV29-1	TRBJ2-7	few	NA	TGCAGCGTTGGGGGGGTGGACGAGCAGTACTTC	CSVGGVDEQYF
TRBV27	TRBJ1-1	NA	NA	TGTGCCAGCAGTTTTTCCAGGGGAAGGACTGAAGCTTTCTTT	CASSFSRGRTEAFF
TRBV12-2	TRBJ2-7	NA	NA	TGTGCAAGTCGCATCACTTCTCCGGATCATGGCGGGGGGGACTACGAGCAGTACTTC	CASRITSPDHGGGDYEQYF
TRBV5-4	TRBJ2-1	NA	NA	TGTGCCAGCAGCCTAGAGGGGGATGAGCAGTTCTTC	CASSLEGDEQFF
TRBV7-9	TRBJ1-4	NA	NA	TGTGCCAGCAGCTTAGCAGGGACAATAGGTGGTGAAAAACTGTTTTTT	CASSLAGTIGGEKLFF
TRBV25-1	TRBJ1-6	NA	NA	TGTGCCAGCAGTCCGTCTTCCTATAATTCACCCCTCCACTTT	CASSPSSYNSPLHF
TRBV5-6	TRBJ2-1	NA	NA	TGTGCCAGCAGCTCTAGAGAGTTTATCTACAATGAGCAGTTCTTC	CASSSREFIYNEQFF
TRBV18	TRBJ1-3	NA	NA	TGTGCCAGCTCACCGGGGGGGCAACCCGGAAACACCATATATTTT	CASSPGGQPGNTIYF
TRBV5-1	TRBJ1-2	NA	TRBD1	TGCGCCAGCACACCCCTCCCATCGGGACAGGGGGTAAGTGGCTACACCTTC	CASTPLPSGQGVSGYTF
TRBV15	TRBJ1-5	NA	TRBD1	TGTGCCACCAGCCAACACCGGGACAGGGTAGGGAGTCAGCCCCAGCATTTT	CATSQHRDRVGSQPQHF
TRBV10-2	TRBJ2-7	NA	TRBD2	TGCGCCAGCACGGGAGGACCGCAGCTAGCGTACTACGAGCAGTACTTC	CASTGGPQLAYYEQYF
TRBV10-3	TRBJ2-3	NA	TRBD1	TGTGCCATCAGTGCCGGACAGGGTCATACGCAGTATTTT	CAISAGQGHTQYF
TRBV2	TRBJ1-4	NA	NA	TGTGCCAGCAGTGAAGCAGGCCAGCTAGCAACTAATGAAAAACTGTTTTTT	CASSEAGQLATNEKLFF
TRBV28	TRBJ1-6	NA	NA	TGTGCCAGCAGTTTATCCCGGGAAGCTTCACCCCTCCACTTT	CASSLSREASPLHF
TRBV30	TRBJ2-2	NA	NA	TGTGCCTGGAGTATTGTAATTACAGGACCTACTAACACCGGGGAGCTGTTTTTT	CAWSIVITGPTNTGELFF
TRBV9	TRBJ2-1	NA	NA	TGTGCCAGCAGCGGACTAGGCAATGAGCAGTTCTTC	CASSGLGNEQFF
TRBV2	TRBJ1-2	NA	NA	TGTGCCAGCAGCCGAGACACCAGGGGCCCCTATGGCTACACCTTC	CASSRDTRGPYGYTF
TRBV7-9	TRBJ1-4	NA	NA	TGTGCCAGCAGCGTACAAGGGAGAGCAACTAATGAAAAACTGTTTTTT	CASSVQGRATNEKLFF
TRBV5-1	TRBJ2-1	NA	TRBD2	TGCGCCAGCAGCTTGGCCTTAGCGGGGGGGCCGGCGGACAATGAGCAGTTCTTC	CASSLALAGGPADNEQFF
TRBV27	TRBJ2-6	NA	NA	TGTGCCAGCAGTTTTGGCGGCTCTGGGGCCAACGTCCTGACTTTC	CASSFGGSGANVLTF
TRBV30	TRBJ1-5	NA	NA	TGTGCCTGGAGTGTATCCGGCAGCGTAAATCAGCCCCAGCATTTT	CAWSVSGSVNQPQHF
TRBV10-1	TRBJ1-1	NA	NA	TGCGCCAGCAGCGCAACCTCGGACAGGAACACTGAAGCTTTCTTT	CASSATSDRNTEAFF
TRBV11-2	TRBJ2-1	few	TRBD2	TGTGCCAGCAGCTCGCATGAACTAGCGGGGGGATACAATGAGCAGTTCTTC	CASSSHELAGGYNEQFF
TRBV6-5	TRBJ1-1	NA	NA	TGTGCCAGCCGGCAGGGCATGAACACTGAAGCTTTCTTT	CASRQGMNTEAFF
TRBV7-9	TRBJ1-1	NA	NA	TGTGCCAGCAGCTCCACAGGGAGGAACACTGAAGCTTTCTTT	CASSSTGRNTEAFF
TRBV27	TRBJ1-2	NA	NA	TGTGCCAGCAGACCTTCGCCGGTAGGGGGAGCTGGCTACACCTTC	CASRPSPVGGAGYTF
TRBV28	TRBJ1-5	NA	NA	TGTGCCAGCAGCCGGGATTCTAATCAGCCCCAGCATTTT	CASSRDSNQPQHF
TRBV19	TRBJ1-5	NA	TRBD1	TGTGCCAGTCTAGACAGGGTACGGGGTCAGCCCCAGCATTTT	CASLDRVRGQPQHF
TRBV30	TRBJ2-2	NA	NA	TGTGCCTGGCCAGGGGGGCCGAACACCGGGGAGCTGTTTTTT	CAWPGGPNTGELFF
TRBV15	TRBJ1-1	NA	NA	TGTGCCACCAGCAGAAACCCCCGAGAGAACACTGAAGCTTTCTTT	CATSRNPRENTEAFF